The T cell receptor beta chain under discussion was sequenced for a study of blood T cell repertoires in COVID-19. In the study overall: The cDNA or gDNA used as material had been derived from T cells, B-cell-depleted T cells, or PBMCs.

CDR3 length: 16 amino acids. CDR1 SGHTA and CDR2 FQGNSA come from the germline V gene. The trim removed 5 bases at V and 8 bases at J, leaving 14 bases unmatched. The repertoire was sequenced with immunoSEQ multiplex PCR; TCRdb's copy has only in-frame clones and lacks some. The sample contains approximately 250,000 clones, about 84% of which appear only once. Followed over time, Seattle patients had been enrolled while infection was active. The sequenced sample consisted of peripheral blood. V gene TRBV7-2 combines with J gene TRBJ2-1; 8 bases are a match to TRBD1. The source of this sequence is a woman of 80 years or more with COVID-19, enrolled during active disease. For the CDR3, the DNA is TGTGCCAGCAGCCAGTCCCTTGGACAGGGAGAATATGAGCAGTTCTTC. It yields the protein CASSQSLGQGEYEQFF.